A selection of T cell receptor beta chains follows, all from one sample in a study of blood T cell repertoires in COVID-19. Sequenced by immunoSEQ multiplex PCR; TCRdb stores in-frame clones only, minus some. The data hold 100,000 to 150,000 clones, with more than 60% observed a single time. The sequencing input was peripheral blood. The receptors were gathered from a woman between 65 and 79 years old with acute or convalescent COVID-19. CDR3s include the opening cysteine and the closing phenylalanine or tryptophan. D genes are given only for firm matches. The size entry is marked missing in some rows and otherwise reads once, few, many or a size class.

>TRBV28|-|TRBD2|TRBJ2-5
CASSFGGRYQETQYF
TGTGCCAGCAGTTTCGGGGGGAGATACCAAGAGACCCAGTACTTC
>TRBV10-1|-|-|TRBJ1-6
CASSDQPDNSPLHF
TGCGCCAGCAGTGACCAACCGGATAATTCACCCCTCCACTTT
>TRBV28|-|-|TRBJ2-5
CASSFPGQFQETQYF
TGTGCCAGCAGTTTCCCCGGACAGTTCCAAGAGACCCAGTACTTC
>TRBV7-9|-|TRBD2|TRBJ2-1
CASSPRGDHLAVSYNEQFF
TGTGCCAGCAGCCCTCGGGGGGACCACCTAGCGGTCTCCTACAATGAGCAGTTCTTC
>TRBV6-2/TRBV6-3|-|TRBD1|TRBJ1-6
CASSYYGTGNINNSPLHF
TGTGCCAGCAGTTATTACGGGACAGGCAACATTAATAATTCACCCCTCCACTTT
>TRBV3-1/TRBV3-2|few|TRBD1|TRBJ1-3
CASSRDRGGNTIYF
TGTGCCAGCAGCCGGGACAGGGGTGGAAACACCATATATTTT
>TRBV5-4|-|TRBD1|TRBJ1-6
CASSLRTGKNSPLHF
TGTGCCAGCAGCTTGCGGACAGGAAAAAATTCACCCCTCCACTTT
>TRBV2|-|-|TRBJ1-5
CASSSGGSNQPQHF
TGTGCCAGCTCGTCGGGTGGTAGCAATCAGCCCCAGCATTTT
>TRBV12-3/TRBV12-4|-|TRBD1|TRBJ2-7
CASGTGGAYEQYF
TGTGCCAGCGGCACAGGGGGTGCCTACGAGCAGTACTTC
>TRBV6-5|-|TRBD2|TRBJ2-4
CASSYGLDFSHF
TGTGCCAGCAGCTACGGACTAGATTTTTCCCACTTC
>TRBV5-1|once|-|TRBJ1-2
CASSLSDRPGGYGYTF
TGCGCCAGCAGCTTATCAGACAGGCCAGGAGGCTATGGCTACACCTTC
>TRBV30|-|-|TRBJ1-2
CAPRAGDEYGYTF
TGTGCCCCAAGAGCGGGCGATGAGTATGGCTACACCTTC
>TRBV10-2|-|-|TRBJ1-1
CASSGMGGTEAFF
TGCGCCAGCTCCGGAATGGGGGGCACTGAAGCTTTCTTT
>TRBV28|once|-|TRBJ1-2
CASSLLSGYGYTF
TGTGCCAGCAGTTTATTGTCAGGCTATGGCTACACCTTC
>TRBV9|-|-|TRBJ1-1
CASNPVGTVRMNTEAFF
TGTGCCAGCAACCCCGTAGGGACTGTCAGAATGAACACTGAAGCTTTCTTT
>TRBV19|once|TRBD1|TRBJ2-1
CASSMAPPDRGNEQFF
TGTGCCAGTAGTATGGCGCCGCCTGACAGGGGGAATGAGCAGTTCTTC
>TRBV5-1|-|-|TRBJ2-3
CASSISGVRMDTQYF
TGCGCCAGCAGCATTAGCGGAGTAAGGATGGATACGCAGTATTTT
>TRBV9|few|TRBD1|TRBJ1-2
CASSEDRVDGYTF
TGTGCCAGCAGCGAAGACAGGGTGGACGGCTACACCTTC
>TRBV7-8|few|-|TRBJ2-3
CASSFQGDTQYF
TGTGCCAGCAGCTTTCAGGGGGATACGCAGTATTTT
>TRBV10-3|-|TRBD2|TRBJ2-5
CAISASTSGGETQYF
TGTGCCATCAGCGCCTCGACTAGCGGAGGGGAGACCCAGTACTTC
>TRBV3-1/TRBV3-2|-|TRBD1|TRBJ1-2
CASSQEKDRGFLYGYTF
TGTGCCAGCAGCCAAGAAAAAGACAGGGGGTTCCTCTATGGCTACACCTTC
>TRBV3-1/TRBV3-2|-|TRBD1|TRBJ2-1
CASSRPDRVEQFF
TGTGCCAGCAGCCGGCCGGACAGGGTGGAGCAGTTCTTC
>TRBV30|-|-|TRBJ1-1
CAWDLGGTEAFF
TGTGCCTGGGACTTGGGGGGTACTGAAGCTTTCTTT
>TRBV27|once|TRBD1|TRBJ2-7
CASSLSGQGAFHEQYF
TGTGCCAGCAGTTTATCAGGACAGGGGGCGTTCCACGAGCAGTACTTC
>TRBV5-1|-|TRBD1|TRBJ1-1
CASSLVFTTGGLNTEAFF
TGCGCCAGCAGCTTGGTTTTTACGACAGGGGGCCTGAACACTGAAGCTTTCTTT
>TRBV24-1|-|TRBD2|TRBJ2-1
CATSDPLAGGSREQFF
TGTGCCACCAGTGACCCTCTAGCGGGAGGCAGCCGTGAGCAGTTCTTC
>TRBV6-5|-|-|TRBJ2-5
CASSYASGGQETQYF
TGTGCCAGCAGTTACGCGTCAGGGGGGCAGGAGACCCAGTACTTC
>TRBV6-5|-|TRBD2|TRBJ2-5
CASIRTSGALETQYF
TGTGCCAGCATCCGGACTAGCGGGGCCTTAGAGACCCAGTACTTC
>TRBV18|-|-|TRBJ2-3
CASSRRDSSTDTQYF
TGTGCCAGCTCAAGACGGGACTCGAGCACAGATACGCAGTATTTT
>TRBV7-9|-|-|TRBJ2-5
CASSSGLVYGETQYF
TGTGCCAGCAGCTCCGGACTGGTTTACGGAGAGACCCAGTACTTC
>TRBV28|-|-|TRBJ2-3
CASSLPQVHRYTQYF
TGTGCCAGCAGTCTCCCACAGGTGCACAGATACACGCAGTATTTT
>TRBV30|-|TRBD2|TRBJ2-4
CAWSVQRGGRKNIQYF
TGTGCCTGGAGTGTACAAAGGGGAGGGCGCAAAAACATTCAGTACTTC
>TRBV6-2/TRBV6-3|few|TRBD1|TRBJ1-2
CASSSPGTGRDGYTF
TGTGCCAGCAGTTCACCCGGGACAGGGAGGGATGGCTACACCTTC
>TRBV6-5|-|TRBD1|TRBJ2-7
CASRVDRVGYEQYF
TGTGCCAGCAGAGTGGACAGGGTCGGCTACGAGCAGTACTTC
>TRBV5-1|-|TRBD2|TRBJ2-3
CASSSSGGLAATDTQYF
TGCGCCAGCAGCTCGTCCGGGGGACTAGCGGCCACAGATACGCAGTATTTT
>TRBV6-5|-|TRBD1|TRBJ1-1
CASSSESGGRTEAFF
TGTGCCAGCAGCTCCGAGTCAGGGGGGAGGACTGAAGCTTTCTTT
>TRBV19|-|-|TRBJ1-3
CASSPRALRNTIYF
TGTGCCAGTAGTCCGAGGGCCCTAAGAAACACCATATATTTT
>TRBV28|-|-|TRBJ1-6
CASSLTSSSYNSPLHF
TGTGCCAGCAGTTTAACCTCCAGCTCCTATAATTCACCCCTCCACTTT
>TRBV2|-|-|TRBJ2-5
CASRDGQLQETQYF
TGTGCCAGCAGGGATGGACAGCTACAAGAGACCCAGTACTTC
>TRBV27|-|-|TRBJ1-1
CASTREDTEAFF
TGTGCCAGCACGCGTGAGGACACTGAAGCTTTCTTT
>TRBV5-4|-|TRBD1|TRBJ2-5
CASSRRDSQETQYF
TGTGCCAGCAGCCGCCGGGACAGCCAAGAGACCCAGTACTTC
>TRBV21-1|-|-|TRBJ2-3
CASSKEVRTSGRCSTDTQYF
TGTGCCAGCAGCAAAGAGGTGAGGACTAGCGGGAGGTGTAGCACAGATACGCAGTATTTT
>TRBV14|once|-|TRBJ2-5
CASSQAAGKAKETQYF
TGTGCCAGCAGCCAAGCGGCCGGGAAGGCAAAGGAGACCCAGTACTTC